The source of this TCR beta chain is a study of T cells in Graves' hyperthyroidism and ophthalmopathy. Study context: The initial diagnosis was the point when peripheral blood was collected, ahead of any treatment.

Whole-study results and caveats: Most thyroid clonotypes that were expanded above 0.001 also turned up in blood. The model made its ophthalmopathy prediction, and onset followed a median around 6.5 months later.

Ten or more counts support this clonotype. The antigen is undetermined. The CDR3 has 14 residues. The V gene end was trimmed by 5 bases and the J gene end by 10 bases; junction bases not matched to a gene: 12. The germline CDR1 and CDR2 sequences are SGHRS and YFSETQ. Researchers took RNA transcripts and amplified the TCR beta CDR3 regions from them. The TCR CDR3 was amplified in a first-round RT-PCR using the HTBI primer set. TCRdb independently ran MiXCR on the multiplex PCR reads; one entry per CDR3 protein. The sample has about 270,000 distinct CDR3 sequences; roughly 15% are singletons. The clonotype originates from a woman in her 50s with Graves' hyperthyroidism that later progressed to Graves' ophthalmopathy. This chain links TRBV5-1 with TRBJ2-1, with 7 nucleotides matching TRBD2. Sequenced input: blood. In DNA form, the CDR3 reads TGCGCCAGCAGGCCCGGGACTACCGACCAAGAGCAGTTCTTC. As protein: CASRPGTTDQEQFF.